This TCR beta chain was sequenced in a study of graft-versus-host responses after intestinal transplantation. Repertoires were generated with immunoSEQ multiplex PCR, while TCRdb's copy carries only in-frame clones and drops some. Seen here are 55,000 to 85,000 clones, more than 70% observed once, and the top ten hold approximately 2.7%. Worth noting for this clone: Antigen specificity is unknown.

Per the germline V gene, CDR1 is MGHRA and CDR2 is YSYEKL. J gave up 4 bases and V 2 bases, and 8 bases lay outside the gene matches. This CDR3 has 16 amino acids. Sequencing was performed on unstimulated CD8+ T cells sorted from spleen or lymph node cells, taken before intestinal transplant. The chain is built from TRBV4-1 and TRBJ2-7; 10 bases match TRBD1. This TCR was recovered from a human donor who received an intestinal transplant. The CDR3 loop is CASSQSPGQGIYEQYF. CDR3 nucleotide sequence: TGCGCCAGCAGCCAAAGTCCGGGACAGGGGATTTACGAGCAGTACTTC.